This T cell receptor (beta chain) originates from a study of CD8 T cells in Susac syndrome. Findings and caveats of the study: The greatest CD8+ clonal expansion in Susac occurred in TEMRA cells and in active patients.

Details on this clonotype: Antigen unknown.

Reverse transcription of roughly 0.5 to 1 ug RNA was performed with random hexamers. TCRdb reprocessed the immunoSEQ multiplex PCR reads with MiXCR, giving one entry per CDR3 protein. The repertoire consists of about 100,000 distinct CDR3 sequences, with approximately 95% occurring once and the leading ten covering 0.3%. Deletions cut 1 base from V and 2 bases from J, with 14 bases between. This CDR3 is 16 amino acids long. The germline V gene encodes CDR1 LGHDT and CDR2 YNNKEL (reference sequence). The receptor was derived from a human donor with Susac syndrome. V usage is TRBV3-1 and J usage is TRBJ2-5; either TRBD1 or TRBD2 may supply D (5 bases each). Sequencing used CD8+ T cells from PBMCs. CDR3 loop: CASSQGWGYGQETQYF. CDR3 sequence (DNA): TGTGCCAGCAGCCAAGGCTGGGGGTACGGGCAAGAGACCCAGTACTTC.